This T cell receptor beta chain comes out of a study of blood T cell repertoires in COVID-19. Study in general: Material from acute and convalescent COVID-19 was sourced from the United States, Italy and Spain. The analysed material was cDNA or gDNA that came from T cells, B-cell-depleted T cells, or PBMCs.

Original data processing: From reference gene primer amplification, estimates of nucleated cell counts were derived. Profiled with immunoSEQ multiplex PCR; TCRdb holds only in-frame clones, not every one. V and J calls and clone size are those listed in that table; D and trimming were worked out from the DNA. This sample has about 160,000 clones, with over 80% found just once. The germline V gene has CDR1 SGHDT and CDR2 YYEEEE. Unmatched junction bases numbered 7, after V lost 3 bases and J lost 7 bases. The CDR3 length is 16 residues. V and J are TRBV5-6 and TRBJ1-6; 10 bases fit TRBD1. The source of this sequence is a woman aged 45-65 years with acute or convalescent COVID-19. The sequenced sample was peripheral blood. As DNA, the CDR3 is TGTGCCAGCAGCTCCACAAGACAGGGGGCAAATTCACCCCTCCACTTT. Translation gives CASSSTRQGANSPLHF.